The entry below gives a single TCR beta chain sequence along with its context. Antigen specificity is unknown. The germline gives CDR1 LGHNA, CDR2 YSLEER. Trimming removed 3 bases from V and 2 bases from J, with 10 bases in between. CDR3 length: 14 amino acids. The data were taken from a study of regulatory T cells in long-lasting Graves disease. Study observations and caveats: Fewer public clonotypes were shared by new patients (approximately 1,000) than by persistent patients (around 2,800).

HTBI primers from iRepertoire and Arm-PCR of CDR3 regions yielded the TCR beta libraries. TCRdb analysed the multiplex PCR reads with MiXCR anew, one entry per CDR3 protein. Among under 250,000 distinct CDR3 sequences listed, roughly 21% were seen once. Time point noted: newly diagnosed GD, antithyroid drugs for less than 3 months. RNA isolated from PBMCs was used to make the TCR library. The source material was peripheral blood mononuclear cells (PBMCs), sampled at new diagnosis, from a patient treated with antithyroid drugs. The receptor's source is a female donor with Graves disease. This chain links TRBV4-3 with TRBJ1-2; possibly TRBD1 for D (5 bases). CDR3 nucleotides: TGCGCCAGCAGCCACACGAGGGGAAACTATGGCTACACCTTC. It specifies CASSHTRGNYGYTF.